This TCR beta chain was recorded in a study of molecular identifiers for immune sequencing clone quantification. Generation of bulk TCR libraries relied on previously described methods and listed TCR primers. TCRdb re-called the PCR reads with MiXCR, one entry per CDR3 protein. The sample has 60,000 to 70,000 distinct CDR3 sequences; 15% to 20% are singletons. The CDR3 consists of 19 residues. The V and J ends lost 2 bases and 3 bases respectively, with 22 bases between them. CDR1 and CDR2 from the germline V gene are SEHNR and FQNEAQ (reference sequence). Judged by abundance, this clonotype is medium-sized. As yet, its antigen is unknown. Findings and limits, study-wide: Highly expanded clone sizes could end up underestimated if a barcode were shared by identical TCR molecules.

Naive CD8 libraries came from around 18,000 to 910,000 sorted cells with 10%, 30% or 50% RNA. This sequence joins TRBV7-9 and TRBJ2-2; D is perhaps TRBD1 or TRBD2 (5 bases each). This clonotype was obtained from a human donor in good health. Some libraries in this study had Jurkat cell RNA spiked in. Specimen: naive CD8+ T cells from blood, with Jurkat cell RNA spiked in. As for subset: FACS-sorted CD8+CD4-CCR7+CD45RA+ naive T cells. CDR3 nucleotides: TGTGCCAGCAGCTTACCATATCGAGGAGCCGGGGCGGACACCGGGGAGCTGTTTTTT. Translation gives CASSLPYRGAGADTGELFF.